Below, one T cell receptor (beta chain) is given with its context. Time point denoted: week 3, after first cycle of checkpoint inhibitor. This sample was included in a study of blood T cell dynamics during melanoma immunotherapy. Libraries were prepared by immunoSEQ multiplex PCR; TCRdb keeps only in-frame clonotypes and omits some of them. The sample has tens of thousands of clones, approximately 80% seen once. CDR1 is GTSNPN, CDR2 SVGIG, per germline (reference sequence). The CDR3 is 13 residues long. Trimming removed 4 bases at V and 2 bases at J, with 11 bases between. The sample consisted of blood, taken from a patient treated with checkpoint blockade. The origin of this receptor is a human donor with melanoma. This chain uses TRBV30 with TRBJ2-5; possible D gene TRBD2, 6 bases. The CDR3 loop is CAWTLAGQETQYF. CDR3 nucleotides: TGTGCCTGGACCCTTGCGGGGCAAGAGACCCAGTACTTC.